This paragraph covers one T cell receptor beta chain sequence. The sample belongs to a study of blood T cell repertoires in COVID-19. Study context: Acute and convalescent COVID-19 specimens originated in the United States, Italy and Spain.

In the study's own analysis: The authors estimated nucleated cell counts from reference gene primer amplification. Libraries were prepared by immunoSEQ multiplex PCR; TCRdb keeps only in-frame clonotypes and omits some of them. V and J calls and clone size follow that table, whereas D and trimming were derived from the DNA. This table holds over 200,000 clones, 88% found once. The cohort comprised adults aged roughly 18 to 100 years residing in 20 to 25 US areas. Participants classified as exposed had met a COVID-19 case within 2 weeks before study entry. The germline V gene encodes CDR1 SGHRS and CDR2 YFSETQ. The CDR3 covers 17 residues. V gave up 4 bases and J gave up 8 bases; unmatched junction bases: 15.

The chain recombines TRBV5-1 with TRBJ1-6, with TRBD1 identical over 7 bases. The sample was PBMCs or T cells enriched from blood (not recorded which). This TCR came from a woman in her twenties or thirties who had been exposed to COVID-19. This chain's CDR3 is CASSLSADRVGDSPLHF. The DNA of the CDR3 is TGCGCCAGCAGCCTGTCGGCCGACAGGGTTGGGGATTCACCCCTCCACTTT.